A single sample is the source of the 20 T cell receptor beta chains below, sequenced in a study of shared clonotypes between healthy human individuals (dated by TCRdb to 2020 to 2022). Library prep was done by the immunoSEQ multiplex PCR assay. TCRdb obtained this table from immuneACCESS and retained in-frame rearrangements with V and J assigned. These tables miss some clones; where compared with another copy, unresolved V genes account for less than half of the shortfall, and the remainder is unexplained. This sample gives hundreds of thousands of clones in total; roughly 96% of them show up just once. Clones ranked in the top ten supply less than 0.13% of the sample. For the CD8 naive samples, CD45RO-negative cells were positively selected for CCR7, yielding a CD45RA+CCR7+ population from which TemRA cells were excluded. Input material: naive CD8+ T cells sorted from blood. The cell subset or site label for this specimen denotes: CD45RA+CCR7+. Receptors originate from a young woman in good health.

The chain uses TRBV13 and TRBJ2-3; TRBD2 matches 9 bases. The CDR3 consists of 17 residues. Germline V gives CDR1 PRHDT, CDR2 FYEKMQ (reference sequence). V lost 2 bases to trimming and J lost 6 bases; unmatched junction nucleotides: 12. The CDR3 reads CASSLFWASGKEDTQYF. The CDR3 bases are TGTGCCAGCAGCTTATTCTGGGCTAGCGGGAAAGAGGATACGCAGTATTTT.

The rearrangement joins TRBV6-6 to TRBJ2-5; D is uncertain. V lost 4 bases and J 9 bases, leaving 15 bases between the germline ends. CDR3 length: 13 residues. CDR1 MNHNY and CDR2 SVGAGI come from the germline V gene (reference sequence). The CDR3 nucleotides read TGTGCCAGCAGTTTTTTGGCCTCTGGGGCCCAGTACTTC. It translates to CASSFLASGAQYF.

DNA for the CDR3: TGCGCCAGCAGCTGGGTGGGGACGGGGGACTATGGCTACACCTTC. This translates into CASSWVGTGDYGYTF. The chain couples TRBV5-1 to TRBJ1-2; perhaps TRBD1 as D (5 bases). The CDR3 is made up of 15 amino acids. Looked up from germline, CDR1 is SGHRS and CDR2 is YFSETQ. V was clipped by 3 bases and J by 3 bases, with 15 bases between them.

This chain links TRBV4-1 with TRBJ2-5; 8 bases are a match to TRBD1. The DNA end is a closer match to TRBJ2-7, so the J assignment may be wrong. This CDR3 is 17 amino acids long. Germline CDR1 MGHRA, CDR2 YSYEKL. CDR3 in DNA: TGCGCCAGCAGCCAAGGGGTACGGACAGGGATAGTTGACGAGCAGTACTTC. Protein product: CASSQGVRTGIVDEQYF.

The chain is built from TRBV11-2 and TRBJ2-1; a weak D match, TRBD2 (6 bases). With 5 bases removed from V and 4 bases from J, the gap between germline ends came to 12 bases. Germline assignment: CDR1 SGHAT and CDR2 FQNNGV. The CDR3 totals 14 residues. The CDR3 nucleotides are TGTGCCAGCAGCCCTATGGGACTTTACAATGAGCAGTTCTTC. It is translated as CASSPMGLYNEQFF.

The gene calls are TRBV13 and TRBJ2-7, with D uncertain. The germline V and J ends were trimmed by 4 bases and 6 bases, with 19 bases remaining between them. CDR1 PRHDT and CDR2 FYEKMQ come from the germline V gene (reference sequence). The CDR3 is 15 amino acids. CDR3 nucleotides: TGTGCCAGCAGCTCTGAAAACTCCCATGGTGGCGAGCAGTACTTC. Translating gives CASSSENSHGGEQYF.

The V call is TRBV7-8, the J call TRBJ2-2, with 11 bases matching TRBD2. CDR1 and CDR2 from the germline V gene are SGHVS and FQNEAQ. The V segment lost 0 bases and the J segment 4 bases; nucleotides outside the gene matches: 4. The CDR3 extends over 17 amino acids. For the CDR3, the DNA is TGTGCCAGCAGCTTAGCAGGGCTAGCGGGAGGCACCGGGGAGCTGTTTTTT. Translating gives CASSLAGLAGGTGELFF.

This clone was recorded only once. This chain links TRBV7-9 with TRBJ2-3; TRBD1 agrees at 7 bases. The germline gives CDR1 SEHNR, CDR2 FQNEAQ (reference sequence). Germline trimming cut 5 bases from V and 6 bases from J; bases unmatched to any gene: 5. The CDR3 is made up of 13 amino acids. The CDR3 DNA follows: TGTGCCAGCAGCCCGACAGGGAAGGATACGCAGTATTTT. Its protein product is CASSPTGKDTQYF. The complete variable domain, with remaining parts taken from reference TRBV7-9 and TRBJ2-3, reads DTGVSQNPRHKITKRGQNVTFRCDPISEHNRLYWYRQTLGQGPEFLTYFQNEAQLEKSRLLSDRFSAERPKGSFSTLEIQRTEQGDSAMYLCASSPTGKDTQYFGPGTRLTVL.

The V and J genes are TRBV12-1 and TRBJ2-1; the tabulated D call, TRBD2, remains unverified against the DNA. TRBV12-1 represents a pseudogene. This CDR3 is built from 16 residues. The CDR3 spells CASRPPRGSSYNEQFF. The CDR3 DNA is TGTGCCAGCAGGCCCCCCCGCGGGTCCTCCTACAATGAGCAGTTCTTC.

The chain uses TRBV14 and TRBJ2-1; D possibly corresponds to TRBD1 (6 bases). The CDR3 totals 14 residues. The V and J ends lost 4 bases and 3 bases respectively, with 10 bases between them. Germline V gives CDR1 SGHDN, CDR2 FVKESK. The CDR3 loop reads CASSPGHFYNEQFF. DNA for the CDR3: TGTGCCAGCAGCCCGGGACACTTCTACAATGAGCAGTTCTTC.

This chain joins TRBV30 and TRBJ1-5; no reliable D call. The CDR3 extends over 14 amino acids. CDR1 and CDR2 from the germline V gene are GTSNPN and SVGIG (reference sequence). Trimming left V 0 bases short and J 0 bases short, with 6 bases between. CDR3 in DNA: TGTGCCTGGAGTGTCCGGATTAGCAATCAGCCCCAGCATTTT. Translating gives CAWSVRISNQPQHF.

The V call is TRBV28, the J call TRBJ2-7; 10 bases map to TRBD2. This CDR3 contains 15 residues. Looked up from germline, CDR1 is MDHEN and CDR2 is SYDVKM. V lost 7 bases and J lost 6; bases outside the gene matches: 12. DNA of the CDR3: TGTGCCAGCACCCTTACTAGCGGGGCTACCTCCGAGCAGTACTTC. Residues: CASTLTSGATSEQYF.

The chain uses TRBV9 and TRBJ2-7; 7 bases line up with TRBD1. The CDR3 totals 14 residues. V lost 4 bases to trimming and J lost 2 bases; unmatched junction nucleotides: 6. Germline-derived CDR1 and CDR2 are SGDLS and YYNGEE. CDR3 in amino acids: CASSTRTGAYEQYF. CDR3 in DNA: TGTGCCAGCAGCACGCGAACAGGGGCCTACGAGCAGTACTTC.

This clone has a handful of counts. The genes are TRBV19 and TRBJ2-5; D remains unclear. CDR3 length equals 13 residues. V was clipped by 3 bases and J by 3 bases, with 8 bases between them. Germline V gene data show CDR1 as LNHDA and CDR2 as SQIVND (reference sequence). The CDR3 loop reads CASSIWLKETQYF. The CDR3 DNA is TGTGCCAGTAGTATTTGGTTGAAAGAGACCCAGTACTTC.

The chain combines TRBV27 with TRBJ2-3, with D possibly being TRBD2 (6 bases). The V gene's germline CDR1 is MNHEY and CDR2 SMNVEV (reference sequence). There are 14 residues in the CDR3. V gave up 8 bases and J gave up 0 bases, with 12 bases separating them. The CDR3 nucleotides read TGTGCCAGCCGCCATGGGACTAGCACAGATACGCAGTATTTT. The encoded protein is CASRHGTSTDTQYF.

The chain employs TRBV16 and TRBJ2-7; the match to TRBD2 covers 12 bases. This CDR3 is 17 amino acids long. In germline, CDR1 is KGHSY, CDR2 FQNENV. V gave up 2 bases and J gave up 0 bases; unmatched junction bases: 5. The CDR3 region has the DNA TGTGCCAGCAGCCAACTAGCGGGAGGGCCCTTCTCCTACGAGCAGTACTTC. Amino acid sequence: CASSQLAGGPFSYEQYF.

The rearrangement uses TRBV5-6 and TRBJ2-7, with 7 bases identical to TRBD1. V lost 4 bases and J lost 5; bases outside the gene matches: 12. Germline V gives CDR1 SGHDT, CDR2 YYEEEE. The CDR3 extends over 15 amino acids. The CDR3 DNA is TGTGCCAGCAGCCCGTACAGGGGTTTTTCCCACGAGCAGTACTTC. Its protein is CASSPYRGFSHEQYF. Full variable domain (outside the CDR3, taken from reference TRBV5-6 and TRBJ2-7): DAGVTQSPTHLIKTRGQQVTLRCSPKSGHDTVSWYQQALGQGPQFIFQYYEEEERQRGNFPDRFSGHQFPNYSSELNVNALLLGDSALYLCASSPYRGFSHEQYFGPGTRLTVT.

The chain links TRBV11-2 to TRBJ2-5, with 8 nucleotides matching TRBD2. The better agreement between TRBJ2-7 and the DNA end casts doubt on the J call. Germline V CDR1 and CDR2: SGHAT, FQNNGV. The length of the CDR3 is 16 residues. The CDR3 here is CASSHPLAENPYEQYF. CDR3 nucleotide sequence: TGTGCCAGCAGTCACCCACTAGCGGAGAACCCCTACGAGCAGTACTTC.

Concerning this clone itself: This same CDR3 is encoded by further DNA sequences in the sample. CDR3 DNA: TGTGCCAGCAGTTTAGCGGGAGGACCTACCTACGAGCAGTACTTC. Translating gives CASSLAGGPTYEQYF. The gene calls are TRBV28 and TRBJ2-7; 8 bases align to TRBD2. V lost 2 bases to trimming and J lost 2 bases; unmatched junction nucleotides: 5. Germline CDR1 and CDR2: MDHEN and SYDVKM. The CDR3 extends over 15 amino acids.

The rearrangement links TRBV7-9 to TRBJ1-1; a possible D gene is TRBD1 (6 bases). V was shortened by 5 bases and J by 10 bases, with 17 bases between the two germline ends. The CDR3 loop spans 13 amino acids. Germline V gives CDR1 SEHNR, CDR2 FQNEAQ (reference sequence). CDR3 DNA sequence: TGTGCCAGCAGCCCCCAAATACAGGGTTCAGCTTTCTTT. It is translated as CASSPQIQGSAFF.